This is a list of T cell receptor beta chains from one sample in a study of T-cell memory formation after mild COVID-19. TCRdb reprocessed the 5' RACE reads via MiXCR and lists one record per CDR3 protein. The sample holds 380,000 or so distinct CDR3 sequences; approximately 15% are singletons and the top ten take about 22%. The sequencing input was PBMCs or a T cell subset sorted from them (not recorded which). These receptors were collected from a man younger than 35 who had mild COVID-19 (a few samples of this study predate the infection). Cell type and time point are not known. Each CDR3 is given with its conserved first and last residue. The order of the fields is CDR3 protein, CDR3 DNA, V gene, J gene, D gene, clone size. The D gene is left open where the match is weak. A clone size is listed for some rows: how often the clone was seen (once, few, many), or a class if it is expanded.

CATSRLPWRDGYTF	TGTGCCACCAGCAGACTACCGTGGAGGGATGGCTACACCTTC	TRBV15	TRBJ1-2	.	few
CSSSSPGETQYF	TGTTCCAGCAGCTCTCCCGGAGAGACCCAGTACTTC	TRBV7-2	TRBJ2-5	.	.
CASSWGPGGDNEQFF	TGCGCCAGCAGCTGGGGGCCAGGGGGGGACAATGAGCAGTTCTTC	TRBV5-1	TRBJ2-1	.	many
CASSYLKESNQPQHF	TGTGCCAGCAGTTACCTAAAAGAGAGCAATCAGCCCCAGCATTTT	TRBV12-3/TRBV12-4	TRBJ1-5	.	.
CASRATGELFF	TGTGCCAGCAGGGCCACCGGGGAGCTGTTTTTT	TRBV2	TRBJ2-2	.	few
CASSYAGARLKNIQYF	TGTGCCAGCAGCTACGCGGGGGCGCGCCTTAAAAACATTCAGTACTTC	TRBV7-2	TRBJ2-4	.	.
CASTFGTGYGYTF	TGTGCCAGCACATTCGGAACAGGCTATGGCTACACCTTC	TRBV12-3/TRBV12-4	TRBJ1-2	.	few
CASGPWGSPLHF	TGTGCCAGCGGACCTTGGGGTTCACCCCTCCACTTT	TRBV19	TRBJ1-6	.	few
CASSLQEGRDEQFF	TGCGCCAGCAGCTTGCAGGAGGGGAGGGATGAGCAGTTCTTC	TRBV5-1	TRBJ2-1	TRBD2	many
CASSQDRGNYGYTF	TGCGCCAGCAGCCAGGACAGGGGAAACTATGGCTACACCTTC	TRBV4-3	TRBJ1-2	TRBD1	few
CASSPVGQGYYETQYF	TGTGCCAGCAGTCCCGTGGGTCAGGGATATTACGAGACCCAGTACTTC	TRBV27	TRBJ2-5	.	few
CASSQDHSGGVRNIQYF	TGCGCCAGCAGCCAAGATCACAGCGGGGGGGTGCGAAACATTCAGTACTTC	TRBV4-1	TRBJ2-4	TRBD2	few